Below, 8 T cell receptor beta chains from the same sample are listed, as sequenced in a study of T cell responses to AZD1222 COVID-19 vaccine. Data came from immunoSEQ multiplex PCR; TCRdb stores just in-frame clones and leaves some out. Altogether about 98,000 clones are present, roughly 86% being singletons, with the ten largest covering 5.8%. The sample was peripheral blood, taken on day 0 of AZD1222 vaccination. The receptors shown here come from an adult in good health.

This clone appeared once. The rearrangement uses TRBV15 and TRBJ2-2, with 12 bases identical to TRBD2. There are 15 residues in the CDR3. The J segment lost 7 bases and the V segment lost 4 bases, leaving 4 bases of the junction unmatched. In germline, CDR1 is LNHNV, CDR2 YYDKDF (reference sequence). The CDR3 nucleotides are TGTGCCACCAGCACTAGCGGGAGGGCCGTCGGGGAGCTGTTTTTT. It specifies CATSTSGRAVGELFF.

The chain couples TRBV11-3 to TRBJ2-1; 11 nucleotides line up with TRBD1. Germline-derived CDR1 and CDR2 are SGHNT and YENEEA. V lost 1 base and J lost 0; bases outside the gene matches: 5. This CDR3 spans 18 amino acids. This chain's CDR3 is CASSLGTGGLGSYNEQFF. CDR3 nucleotide sequence: TGTGCCAGCAGCTTAGGGACAGGGGGCCTCGGCTCCTACAATGAGCAGTTCTTC.

The CDR3 bases are TGTGCCAGCAGGACAACAGGTGCTGGAAACACCATATATTTT. It encodes CASRTTGAGNTIYF. V and J are TRBV13 and TRBJ1-3; D may be TRBD1 (5 bases). This CDR3 has 14 residues. Germline CDR1 reads PRHDT; CDR2 reads FYEKMQ (reference sequence). V was trimmed by 6 bases and J by 2 bases, leaving 11 bases between them.

This chain connects TRBV6-5 to TRBJ1-1; D perhaps matches TRBD1 (6 bases). The CDR3 runs 13 residues. The V gene lost 6 bases and the J gene lost 1 base, with 9 bases spanning the gap. Germline loops: CDR1 MNHEY, CDR2 SVGAGI. Here the CDR3 reads CASSLGQNTEAFF. CDR3 DNA sequence: TGTGCCAGCAGCTTGGGACAGAACACTGAAGCTTTCTTT.

V usage is TRBV6-5 and J usage is TRBJ1-5; 7 bases line up with TRBD1. Germline lookup yields CDR1 MNHEY and CDR2 SVGAGI. Losses at the gene ends were 4 bases for V and 4 bases for J; bases not matched to a gene: 1. The CDR3 length is 13 residues. As DNA, the CDR3 is TGTGCCAGCAGTTTACAGGGGAATCAGCCCCAGCATTTT. Encoded protein: CASSLQGNQPQHF.

The CDR3 region is CATSGTGNQPQHF. CDR3 nucleotide sequence: TGTGCCACCAGTGGGACAGGCAATCAGCCCCAGCATTTT. This chain links TRBV24-1 with TRBJ1-5; D might be TRBD1 (6 bases). This CDR3 comprises 13 residues. The germline V gene encodes CDR1 KGHDR and CDR2 SFDVKD. V was shortened by 5 bases and J by 2 bases, with 6 bases between the two germline ends.

V and J are TRBV3-1 (or the pseudogene TRBV3-2) and TRBJ1-2; D may be TRBD1 (5 bases). From germline, CDR1 is LGHDT and CDR2 YNNKEL (reference sequence). Trimming cost V 2 bases and J 5 bases, with 6 bases left between them. CDR3 length equals 12 residues. CDR3 coding DNA: TGTGCCAGCAGCCAACGACAGTATGGCTACACCTTC. Protein: CASSQRQYGYTF.

The V and J genes are TRBV18 and TRBJ2-7; 9 nucleotides align to TRBD1. This CDR3 contains 14 residues. CDR1 and CDR2 from the germline V gene are KGHSH and LQKENI. V lost 3 bases, J lost 6 bases, and 6 bases stayed unmatched. The CDR3 sequence is CASSPGQGIAEQYF. DNA for the CDR3: TGTGCCAGCTCACCGGGACAGGGAATAGCCGAGCAGTACTTC.